A selection of T cell receptor beta chains follows, all from one sample in a study of OX40 agonist ivuxolimab in advanced cancers. Generated by immunoSEQ multiplex PCR, the TCRdb table keeps only in-frame clones and is missing some. The sample has around 100,000 clones, 89% seen once; the top ten hold 0.16%. The specimen was CD4+ or CD8+ T cells sorted from blood, collected in a trial of the OX40 agonist ivuxolimab. The source is an adult with an advanced solid tumor such as melanoma, head and neck, liver or kidney cancer. Both conserved end residues are part of each CDR3. The D gene is left open where the match is weak. Size is stated for part of the rows, as once, few or many counts, or as a class when the clone is expanded.

d_call j_call v_call clone_size cdr3_nt cdr3_aa
. TRBJ2-7 TRBV30 . TGTGCCTGGAGTGTACAGGTGTACGAGCAGTACTTC CAWSVQVYEQYF
. TRBJ1-2 TRBV6-1 . TGTGCCAGCAGTGAATTTGGGGCGGGCTATGGCTACACCTTC CASSEFGAGYGYTF
. TRBJ1-1 TRBV11-2 once TGTGCCAGCAGCTTAGGCGCCGGGCTAAACACTGAAGCTTTCTTT CASSLGAGLNTEAFF
. TRBJ1-2 TRBV18 . TGTGCCAGCTCATCTGGGACGAGCTATGGCTACACCTTC CASSSGTSYGYTF
TRBD1 TRBJ2-5 TRBV30 . TGTGCCTGGAGCCACGGGACAGTTCTAGAGACCCAGTACTTC CAWSHGTVLETQYF
. TRBJ1-2 TRBV6-1 . TGTGCCAGCAGTGAAGAGCCGGGGTCTAACTATGGCTACACCTTC CASSEEPGSNYGYTF
TRBD1 TRBJ1-1 TRBV10-3 . TGTGCCATCAGTGGGGACAGGGGGCACACTGAAGCTTTCTTT CAISGDRGHTEAFF
TRBD1 TRBJ1-2 TRBV19 . TGTGCCAGTAGTATAGCGGGACAGGGAGTTGGTGGCTACACCTTC CASSIAGQGVGGYTF
TRBD2 TRBJ2-5 TRBV6-6 . TGTGCCAGCAGTTACACAGGGACTAGCGGGAGAGGGACCCAGTACTTC CASSYTGTSGRGTQYF
TRBD1 TRBJ1-2 TRBV27 . TGTGCCAGCAGTTTTTCACCTCGGACAGGGGGGCCCGGCTACACCTTC CASSFSPRTGGPGYTF
. TRBJ1-1 TRBV7-9 few TGTGCCAGCAGCTTAGTGGGTTCTGAAGCTTTCTTT CASSLVGSEAFF
TRBD1 TRBJ2-1 TRBV9 . TGTGCCAGCAGCGTAGCTACGAGGGGACAGGGTCAGCTCAATGAGCAGTTCTTC CASSVATRGQGQLNEQFF
TRBD2 TRBJ2-1 TRBV7-3 . TGTGCCAGCAGCTTAAAGGCGGGAGGGGGCTCTGGTGAGCAGTTCTTC CASSLKAGGGSGEQFF
TRBD1 TRBJ2-2 TRBV6-6 . TGTGCCAGCAGTAAAACGAGACAGGGGCGGACCGGGGAGCTGTTTTTT CASSKTRQGRTGELFF
TRBD1 TRBJ1-6 TRBV19 . TGTGCCAGTAGTATTCCCCCCGCAGGGGGGAATTCACCCCTCCACTTT CASSIPPAGGNSPLHF
TRBD2 TRBJ2-1 TRBV10-3 . TGTGCCATCTTCGAGACTAGCAAGGATGAGCAGTTCTTC CAIFETSKDEQFF
TRBD1 TRBJ2-1 TRBV10-1 . TGCGCCAGCAGCGCCTTGGGACAGGAAGACAATGAGCAGTTCTTC CASSALGQEDNEQFF
TRBD1 TRBJ1-5 TRBV19 . TGTGCCAGTAGCCCGGGACAGGGGGCGAATCAGCCCCAGCATTTT CASSPGQGANQPQHF
. TRBJ2-3 TRBV19 . TGTGCCAGTAGTATCGGCCTCGGGCAGTTCAGCAGTACAGATACGCAGTATTTT CASSIGLGQFSSTDTQYF
. TRBJ2-5 TRBV19 . TGTGCCAGTGGATTAGGCCGGGGGGAGACCCAGTACTTC CASGLGRGETQYF
TRBD1 TRBJ2-5 TRBV29-1 . TGCAGCGTAAGACAGGGGTACGTGGAGACCCAGTACTTC CSVRQGYVETQYF
TRBD2 TRBJ2-7 TRBV7-8 few TGTGCCAGCAGCTTGGAACTAGCGGAGCGCTACGAGCAGTACTTC CASSLELAERYEQYF
. TRBJ2-2 TRBV5-5 . TGTGCCAGCAGCCCGTATCGGGGGACCGGGGAGCTGTTTTTT CASSPYRGTGELFF
TRBD2 TRBJ2-5 TRBV2 . TGTGCCAGCAGCGTGACTAGCGGGGGGGCCTTGGAGACCCAGTACTTC CASSVTSGGALETQYF
TRBD1 TRBJ2-5 TRBV6-5 once TGTGCCAGCAGAACCGGGACAGGGAAGCAAGAGACCCAGTACTTC CASRTGTGKQETQYF
TRBD2 TRBJ2-3 TRBV7-2 . TGTGCCAGCAGCTTAGCTGGACTAGCGGGCAATACGCAGTATTTT CASSLAGLAGNTQYF
TRBD1 TRBJ1-5 TRBV6-1 . TGTGCCAACGGACAGGGGAATATCAATCAGCCCCAGCATTTT CANGQGNINQPQHF
TRBD2 TRBJ2-6 TRBV5-1 . TGCGCCACCTGGACTAGCGGGGGGGCAGGCGACGTCCTGACTTTC CATWTSGGAGDVLTF
. TRBJ2-2 TRBV5-1 . TGCGCCAGCAGCTTGGGGACCTTATCGGTGGGACCACTGAACACCGGGGAGCTGTTTTTT CASSLGTLSVGPLNTGELFF
. TRBJ2-7 TRBV28 . TGTGCCAGCAGTGGCCCGGGACTCCCGTACGAGCAGTACTTC CASSGPGLPYEQYF
. TRBJ1-5 TRBV19 . TGTGCCAGTAGTACCCTCGAGGGTGGGAATCAGCCCCAGCATTTT CASSTLEGGNQPQHF
. TRBJ2-3 TRBV2 . TGTGCCAGCATTCTACTAGCCACAGATACGCAGTATTTT CASILLATDTQYF
TRBD1 TRBJ1-1 TRBV28 once TGTGCCAGCAGTTTAGACAGGGTTGTCACTGAAGCTTTCTTT CASSLDRVVTEAFF
TRBD2 TRBJ2-5 TRBV28 . TGTGCCAGCAGTTTACCTCTAGCGGGAGGGGAGACCCAGTACTTC CASSLPLAGGETQYF
. TRBJ1-1 TRBV18 . TGTGCCAGCTCACCACGAGAGATCGGGACTGAAGCTTTCTTT CASSPREIGTEAFF
. TRBJ1-4 TRBV5-1 . TGCGCCAGCAGCTTGGTTGGGGGCATGGGTGAAAAACTGTTTTTT CASSLVGGMGEKLFF
. TRBJ2-4 TRBV2 . TGTGCCAGCAGTGAAATTGGGGTTACAAACATTCAGTACTTC CASSEIGVTNIQYF
TRBD1 TRBJ1-1 TRBV6-4 . TGTGCCAGCAGTCGTCAGGGGGGCACTGAAGCTTTCTTT CASSRQGGTEAFF
TRBD1 TRBJ1-2 TRBV27 . TGTGCCAGCAGCCCCCGGACAGGGAACTATGGCTACACCTTC CASSPRTGNYGYTF
. TRBJ2-6 TRBV7-2 . TGTGCCAGCAGCTTAAATGACCTGGTCTCTGGGGCCAACGTCCTGACTTTC CASSLNDLVSGANVLTF
. TRBJ2-5 TRBV4-2 . TGTGCCAGCAGCCCCGGGTTACAAGAGACCCAGTACTTC CASSPGLQETQYF
TRBD2 TRBJ2-1 TRBV5-6 . TGTGCCAGCAGGCCGGGGACTAGCGGCTCCTACAATGAGCAGTTCTTC CASRPGTSGSYNEQFF
TRBD2 TRBJ2-7 TRBV15 . TGTGCCACCAGCAGAGGTAGGGAGGGCTCCTACGAGCAGTACTTC CATSRGREGSYEQYF